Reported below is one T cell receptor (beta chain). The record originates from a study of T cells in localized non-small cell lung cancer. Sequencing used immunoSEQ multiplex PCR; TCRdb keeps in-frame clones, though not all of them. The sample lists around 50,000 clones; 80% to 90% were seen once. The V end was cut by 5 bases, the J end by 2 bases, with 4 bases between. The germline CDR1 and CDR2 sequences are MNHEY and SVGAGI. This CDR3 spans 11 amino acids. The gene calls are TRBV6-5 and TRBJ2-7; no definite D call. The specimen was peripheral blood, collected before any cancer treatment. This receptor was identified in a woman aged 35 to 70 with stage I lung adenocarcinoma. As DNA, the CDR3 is TGTGCCAGCAGTGCCGCCTACGAGCAGTACTTC. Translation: CASSAAYEQYF.